Detailed here is one TCR beta chain. This CDR3 spans 14 amino acids. J gave up 5 bases and V 3 bases, and 1 base lay outside the gene matches. Germline V lookup: CDR1 LGHDT, CDR2 YNNKEL (reference sequence). Profiling relied on immunoSEQ multiplex PCR, and the TCRdb table lists in-frame clones only, not all of them. The profile shows about 170,000 clones, roughly 84% of them singletons. The data stem from a study of blood T cell repertoires in COVID-19. Turning to the study itself: From the United States, Italy and Spain came samples of acute and convalescent COVID-19.

The sequenced sample was peripheral blood. The gene calls are TRBV3-1 (or the pseudogene TRBV3-2) and TRBJ2-1, with 10 nucleotides matching TRBD2. This clonotype was sampled from a man between 18 and 29 years old with active or convalescent COVID-19. The CDR3 nucleotides read TGTGCCAGCAGCCATAGCGGGAGGAACAATGAGCAGTTCTTC. As protein: CASSHSGRNNEQFF.